Each of the 21 T cell receptor beta chains below was sequenced from the same sample in a study of response to subunit inactivated influenza vaccine. MiXCR, applied by TCRdb to the RT-PCR reads, yields one record per CDR3 protein. The sample holds about 700,000 distinct CDR3 sequences; approximately 14% are singletons and the top ten take around 6.5%. The sample was PBMCs from blood, taken 14 to 15 days before vaccination. These receptors were collected from a man between 45 and 60 years old who received an inactivated influenza vaccine.

For this clonotype: Because the CDR3 is missing its conserved closing phenylalanine or tryptophan, this is likely a read error. The limits of the CDR3 on the DNA are not certain, so only TCRdb's listed CDR3 is given. The CDR3 sequence: CAISPRQRTGELFC. The gene calls are TRBV12-1 and TRBJ2-2; TRBD1, as called in the table, went unchecked against the DNA. TRBV12-1 is flagged as a pseudogene. The CDR3 is 14 amino acids long, termini counted.

The sample holds a few counts of this clonotype. The chain links TRBV18 to TRBJ2-3, with 7 bases that match TRBD1. The germline CDR1 and CDR2 sequences are KGHSH and LQKENI. There are 19 residues in the CDR3. Germline trimming cut 2 bases from V and 3 bases from J; bases unmatched to any gene: 17. The CDR3 DNA reads TGTGCCAGCTCACCAACAGGCTTACAGGGGAACCCTTGGACAGATACGCAGTATTTT. Translating it yields CASSPTGLQGNPWTDTQYF.

The rearrangement uses TRBV3-1 and TRBJ2-3, with 13 bases matching TRBD2. From germline, CDR1 is LGHDT and CDR2 YNNKEL (reference sequence). The CDR3 has 17 residues. V dropped 11 bases and J dropped 4; count of bases not matched to a gene: 15. Here the CDR3 DNA reads TGTGCCTGCTCCCTAACTAGCGGGGGGGCGTGGTCAGATACGCAGTATTTT. Its protein product is CACSLTSGGAWSDTQYF.

The chain carries TRBV6-2 or TRBV6-3 and TRBJ1-1; D might be TRBD1 (5 bases). This CDR3 has 15 residues. V lost 0 bases and J lost 5, with 13 bases in between. The germline CDR1 and CDR2 sequences are MNHEY and SVGEGT. The CDR3: CASSYSRGGGTEAFF. DNA for the CDR3: TGTGCCAGCAGTTACTCAAGGGGAGGAGGGACTGAAGCTTTCTTT.

This clonotype was detected many times. The CDR3 here is CSAFGGRDPSLGEQFF. Written as DNA, the CDR3 is TGCAGTGCGTTCGGGGGCCGGGACCCTTCCCTGGGTGAGCAGTTCTTC. The chain couples TRBV20-1 to TRBJ2-1; D may match TRBD1 or TRBD2 (6 bases each). Germline lookup yields CDR1 DFQATT and CDR2 SNEGSKA (reference sequence). This CDR3 has 16 residues. Trimming removed 6 bases at V and 9 bases at J, with 27 bases between.

This clonotype has a handful of counts. The gene calls are TRBV30 and TRBJ2-1; 9 nucleotides agree with TRBD2. CDR1 is GTSNPN and CDR2 is SVGIG in the germline V gene (reference sequence). The CDR3 loop spans 14 amino acids. V dropped 2 bases and J dropped 5; count of bases not matched to a gene: 4. The CDR3 loop is CAWSWRLADNEQFF. The CDR3 coding sequence is TGTGCCTGGAGTTGGAGACTAGCGGACAATGAGCAGTTCTTC.

The V and J genes are TRBV5-6 and TRBJ1-2; D is possibly TRBD1 (5 bases). The germline V and J ends were trimmed by 0 bases and 5 bases, with 23 bases remaining between them. Germline CDR1 SGHDT, CDR2 YYEEEE. This CDR3 spans 18 amino acids. DNA for the CDR3: TGTGCCAGCAGCTTGGCCTTGGGATTGGCAGGGTCGCAGTATGGCTACACCTTC. It translates to CASSLALGLAGSQYGYTF.

This clonotype was counted ten times or more. The chain is built from TRBV12-3 or TRBV12-4 and TRBJ2-2, with a weak D call TRBD2 (6 bases). The V gene lost 3 bases and the J gene lost 6 bases, with 14 bases spanning the gap. The CDR3 sequence is 15 residues long. The CDR3 reads CASSFVTSFAGELFF. CDR3 DNA sequence: TGTGCCAGCAGTTTCGTGACTAGTTTTGCCGGGGAGCTGTTTTTT.

This chain uses TRBV29-1 with TRBJ1-5, with D possibly being TRBD1 (6 bases). In germline, CDR1 is SQVTM, CDR2 ANQGSEA. V lost 6 bases and J lost 4, with 13 bases in between. The CDR3 is 13 residues long. The CDR3 loop is CSVVQGLNQPQHF. In nucleotides, the CDR3 is TGCAGCGTAGTACAGGGTTTGAATCAGCCCCAGCATTTT.

This clonotype was counted between two and nine times. The chain is built from TRBV15 and TRBJ2-3; the D gene could be TRBD1 or TRBD2 (7 bases each). There are 17 residues in the CDR3. Per germline, CDR1 LNHNV and CDR2 YYDKDF (reference sequence). Deletions cut 0 bases from V and 1 base from J, with 14 bases between. As DNA, the CDR3 is TGTGCCACCAGCAGAGAACCGACAGGGAGGGGCACAGATACGCAGTATTTT. Amino acids: CATSREPTGRGTDTQYF.

This clonotype turned up a few times. The gene calls are TRBV11-2 and TRBJ2-7; possible D gene TRBD1, 6 bases. The CDR3 totals 15 residues. Germline lookup yields CDR1 SGHAT and CDR2 FQNNGV. Between the trimmed V and J ends, which lost 5 bases and 2 bases, there was a span of 16 bases. CDR3 in amino acids: CASSLGRGGTYEQYF. The CDR3, as DNA: TGTGCCAGCAGCCTTGGCCGAGGGGGAACCTACGAGCAGTACTTC.

The genes are TRBV9 and TRBJ2-7; D not resolved. V lost 3 bases to trimming and J lost 6 bases, with 10 bases between them. The CDR3 is 12 residues long. CDR1 SGDLS and CDR2 YYNGEE come from the germline V gene. CDR3 DNA sequence: TGTGCCAGCAGCGGACTGAGTTCCGAGCAGTACTTC. Protein product: CASSGLSSEQYF. Full variable domain (outside the CDR3, taken from reference TRBV9 and TRBJ2-7): DSGVTQTPKHLITATGQRVTLRCSPRSGDLSVYWYQQSLDQGLQFLIQYYNGEERAKGNILERFSAQQFPDLHSELNLSSLELGDSALYFCASSGLSSEQYFGPGTRLTVT.

This clonotype was detected many times. The chain has TRBV12-3 or TRBV12-4 and TRBJ2-7; D call uncertain. Deletions cut 5 bases from V and 7 bases from J, with 12 bases between. This CDR3 region has 12 residues. The CDR3 is CASSPRMNEQYF. CDR3 nucleotide sequence: TGTGCCAGCAGTCCGCGGATGAATGAGCAGTACTTC.

The chain couples TRBV10-3 to TRBJ1-2, with 8 bases lining up with TRBD1. The CDR3 sequence is 17 residues long. Trimming at V came to 11 bases and at J to 4 bases, leaving 21 bases not matched to a gene. The germline V gene has CDR1 ENHRY and CDR2 SYGVKD. The CDR3 bases are TGTGCCGCCATCGCCGGGACAGGTCAGGGTACTAGCTATGGCTACACCTTC. It translates to CAAIAGTGQGTSYGYTF.

The V and J genes are TRBV20-1 and TRBJ2-1, with 7 positions matching TRBD2. V shed 0 bases, J shed 4 bases, and the junction held 9 bases outside the gene matches. The CDR3 covers 16 residues. The germline gives CDR1 DFQATT, CDR2 SNEGSKA (reference sequence). Written as DNA, the CDR3 is TGCAGTGCTAGAGATTTTAGCGGGTTCCATTACAATGAGCAGTTCTTC. Its translation is CSARDFSGFHYNEQFF.

V is TRBV12-3 or TRBV12-4 and J is TRBJ2-7; tentative D call: TRBD2 (7 bases). The CDR3 covers 14 residues. The germline V and J ends were trimmed by 3 bases and 4 bases, with 13 bases remaining between them. The CDR3 DNA reads as TGTGCCAGCAGTTTTGGCGGGGGCCAGTACGAGCAGTACTTC. Translating it yields CASSFGGGQYEQYF.

The J gene is TRBJ2-3, the V gene TRBV4-3; no reliable D call. The length of the CDR3 is 15 residues. Germline V CDR1 and CDR2: LGHNA, YSLEER. Trimming removed 0 bases at V and 0 bases at J, with 7 bases between. The CDR3 nucleotides read TGCGCCAGCAGCCAAGATTTCACTAGCACAGATACGCAGTATTTT. This gives the protein CASSQDFTSTDTQYF.

This clonotype occurred a few times. The chain joins TRBV5-1 to TRBJ2-5; D is undetermined. V dropped 4 bases and J dropped 2 bases, with 12 bases sitting between them. CDR1 is SGHRS, CDR2 YFSETQ, per germline. This CDR3 contains 14 residues. Here the CDR3 reads CASSDILTQETQYF. CDR3 nucleotide sequence: TGCGCCAGCAGCGATATATTGACACAAGAGACCCAGTACTTC.

This clonotype came up a few times. The chain combines TRBV11-2 with TRBJ2-3; a possible D gene is TRBD2 (5 bases). The germline V gene has CDR1 SGHAT and CDR2 FQNNGV. This CDR3 comprises 20 residues. The V end was cut by 6 bases, the J end by 4 bases, with 32 bases between. This CDR3 reads CASRRILPIRRTRIPDTQYF. The DNA of the CDR3 is TGTGCCAGCAGAAGAATCCTGCCCATTCGGCGAACTAGGATCCCAGATACGCAGTATTTT.

About this clonotype: This clone may be a read error of a much larger clone one base away. The genes are TRBV7-2 and TRBJ2-1; 11 bases align to TRBD2. This CDR3 region has 15 residues. Looked up from germline, CDR1 is SGHTA and CDR2 is FQGNSA. J lost 6 bases, V lost 6 bases, and 7 bases had no gene match. The CDR3 region has the DNA TGTGCCAGCAGTTCGGGACTAGCGGCTTCCAATGAGCAGTTCTTC. This codes for CASSSGLAASNEQFF.

The chain combines TRBV20-1 with TRBJ1-1, with no clear D. This CDR3 region has 14 residues. CDR1 is DFQATT, CDR2 SNEGSKA, per germline (reference sequence). Trimming removed 4 bases from V and 1 base from J, with 13 bases in between. CDR3 DNA sequence: TGCAGTGCTACGCTTTCGGCAGCGAACACTGAAGCTTTCTTT. Translating it yields CSATLSAANTEAFF.